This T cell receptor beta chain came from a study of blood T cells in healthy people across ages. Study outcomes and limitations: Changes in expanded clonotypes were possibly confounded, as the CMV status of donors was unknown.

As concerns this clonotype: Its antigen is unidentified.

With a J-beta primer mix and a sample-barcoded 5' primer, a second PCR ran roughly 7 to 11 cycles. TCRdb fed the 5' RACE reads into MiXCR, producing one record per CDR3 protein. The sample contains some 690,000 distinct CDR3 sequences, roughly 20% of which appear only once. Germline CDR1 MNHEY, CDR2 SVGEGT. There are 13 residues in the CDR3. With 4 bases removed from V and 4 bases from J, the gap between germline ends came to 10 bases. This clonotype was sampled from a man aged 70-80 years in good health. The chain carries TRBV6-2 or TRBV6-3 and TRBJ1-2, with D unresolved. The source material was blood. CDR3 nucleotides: TGTGCCAGCAGTTCGCCTCCGGTCTATGGCTACACCTTC. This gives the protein CASSSPPVYGYTF.